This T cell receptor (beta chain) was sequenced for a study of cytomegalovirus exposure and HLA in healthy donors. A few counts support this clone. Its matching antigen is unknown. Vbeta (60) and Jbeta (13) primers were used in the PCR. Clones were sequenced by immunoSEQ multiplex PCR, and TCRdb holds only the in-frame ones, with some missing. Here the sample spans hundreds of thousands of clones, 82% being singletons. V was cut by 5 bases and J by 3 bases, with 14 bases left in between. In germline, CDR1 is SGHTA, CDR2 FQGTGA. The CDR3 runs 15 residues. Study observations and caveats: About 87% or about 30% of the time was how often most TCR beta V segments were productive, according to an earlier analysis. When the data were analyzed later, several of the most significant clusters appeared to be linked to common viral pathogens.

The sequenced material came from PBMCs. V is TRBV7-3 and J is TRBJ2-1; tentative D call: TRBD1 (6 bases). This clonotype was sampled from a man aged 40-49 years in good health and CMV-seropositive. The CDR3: CASSLNRALYNEQFF. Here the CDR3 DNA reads TGTGCCAGCAGCCTAAACAGGGCCCTCTACAATGAGCAGTTCTTC.